This TCR beta chain was observed in a study of blood T cell repertoires in COVID-19. Across the whole study: Some COVID-19 samples were acute and others convalescent; all came from the United States, Italy and Spain.

In the study's own analysis: Amplified reference gene primers provided the basis for estimating nucleated cell counts. Assay used: immunoSEQ multiplex PCR; TCRdb lists only in-frame clones, some missing. V, J and clone size reflect that table, while D and trimming were determined from the DNA. The sample contains roughly 250,000 clones, 88% of which appear only once. This CDR3 has 15 residues. The V gene's germline CDR1 is SGHDT and CDR2 YYEEEE. Germline trimming cut 6 bases from V and 1 base from J; bases unmatched to any gene: 8. Material for sequencing was peripheral blood. The sequence was obtained from a woman in her 30s with acute or convalescent COVID-19. V gene TRBV5-6 combines with J gene TRBJ2-3; 7 bases are shared with TRBD1. CDR3 sequence (DNA): TGTGCCAGCACCCGGACCGGACAGGGCACAGATACGCAGTATTTT. Amino acids: CASTRTGQGTDTQYF.